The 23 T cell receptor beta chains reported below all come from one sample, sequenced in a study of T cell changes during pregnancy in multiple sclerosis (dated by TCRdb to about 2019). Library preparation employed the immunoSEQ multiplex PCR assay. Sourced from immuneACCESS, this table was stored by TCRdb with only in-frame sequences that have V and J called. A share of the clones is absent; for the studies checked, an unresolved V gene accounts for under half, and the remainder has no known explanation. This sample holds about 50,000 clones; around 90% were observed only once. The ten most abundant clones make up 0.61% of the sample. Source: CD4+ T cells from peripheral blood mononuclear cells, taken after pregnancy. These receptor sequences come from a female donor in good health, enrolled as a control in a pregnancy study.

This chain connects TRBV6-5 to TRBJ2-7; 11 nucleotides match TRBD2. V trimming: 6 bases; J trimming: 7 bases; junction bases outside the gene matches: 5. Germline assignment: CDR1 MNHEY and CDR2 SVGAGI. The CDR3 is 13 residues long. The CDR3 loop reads CASRNGLAGEQYF. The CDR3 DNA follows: TGTGCCAGCAGGAACGGACTAGCGGGTGAGCAGTACTTC.

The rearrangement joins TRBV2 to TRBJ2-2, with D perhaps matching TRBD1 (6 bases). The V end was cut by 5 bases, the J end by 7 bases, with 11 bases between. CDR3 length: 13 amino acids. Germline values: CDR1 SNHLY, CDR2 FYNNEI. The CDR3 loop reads CASSYRVGGELFF. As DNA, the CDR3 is TGTGCCAGCAGTTACAGGGTTGGCGGGGAGCTGTTTTTT.

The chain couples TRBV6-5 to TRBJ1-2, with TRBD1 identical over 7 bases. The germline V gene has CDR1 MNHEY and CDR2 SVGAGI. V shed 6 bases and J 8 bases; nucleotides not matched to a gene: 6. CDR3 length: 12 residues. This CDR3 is CASRRTGEGYTF. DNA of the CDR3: TGTGCCAGCAGGAGGACAGGAGAAGGCTACACCTTC.

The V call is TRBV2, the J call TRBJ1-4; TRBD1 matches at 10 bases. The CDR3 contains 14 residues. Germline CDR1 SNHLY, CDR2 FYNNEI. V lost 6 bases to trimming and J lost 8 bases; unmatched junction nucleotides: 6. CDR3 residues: CASSSGTGVEKLFF. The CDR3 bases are TGTGCCAGCAGCTCCGGGACAGGGGTCGAAAAACTGTTTTTT.

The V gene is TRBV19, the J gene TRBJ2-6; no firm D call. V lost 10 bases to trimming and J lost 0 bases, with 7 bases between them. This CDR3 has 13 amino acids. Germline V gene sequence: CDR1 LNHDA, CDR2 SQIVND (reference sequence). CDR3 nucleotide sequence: TGTGCCACCCAACTCTCTGGGGCCAACGTCCTGACTTTC. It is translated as CATQLSGANVLTF.

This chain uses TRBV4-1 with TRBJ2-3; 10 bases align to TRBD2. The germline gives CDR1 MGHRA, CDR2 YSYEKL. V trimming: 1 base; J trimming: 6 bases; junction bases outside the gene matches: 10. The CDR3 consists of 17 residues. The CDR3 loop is CASSQVLAGVEADTQYF. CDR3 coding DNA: TGCGCCAGCAGCCAAGTGCTAGCGGGAGTGGAGGCGGATACGCAGTATTTT.

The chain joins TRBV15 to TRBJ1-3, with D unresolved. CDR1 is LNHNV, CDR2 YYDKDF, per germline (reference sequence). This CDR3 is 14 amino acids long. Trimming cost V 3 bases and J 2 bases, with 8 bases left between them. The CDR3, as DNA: TGTGCCACCAGCAGCCAGAGGACTGGAAACACCATATATTTT. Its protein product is CATSSQRTGNTIYF.

The CDR3 region has the DNA TGTGCCAGCAGTCCTGTCCTAGCGGGCTCTAGCACAGATACGCAGTATTTT. As protein: CASSPVLAGSSTDTQYF. The chain joins TRBV6-4 to TRBJ2-3, with 8 bases lining up with TRBD2. In germline, CDR1 is MRHNA, CDR2 SNTAGT. This CDR3 is 17 amino acids long. With V trimmed by 5 bases and J by 0 bases, 10 bases remained unmatched.

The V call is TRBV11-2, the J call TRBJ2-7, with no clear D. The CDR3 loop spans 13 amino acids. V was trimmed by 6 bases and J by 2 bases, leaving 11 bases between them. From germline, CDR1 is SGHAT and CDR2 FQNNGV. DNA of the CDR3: TGTGCCAGCAGTTCTCTAGTAACCTACGAGCAGTACTTC. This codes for CASSSLVTYEQYF.

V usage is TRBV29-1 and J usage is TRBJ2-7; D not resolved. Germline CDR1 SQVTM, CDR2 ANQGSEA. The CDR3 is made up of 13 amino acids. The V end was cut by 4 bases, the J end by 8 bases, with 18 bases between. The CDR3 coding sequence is TGCAGCGTTGTAGTGCGACAACTTTACAAGCAGTACTTC. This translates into CSVVVRQLYKQYF.

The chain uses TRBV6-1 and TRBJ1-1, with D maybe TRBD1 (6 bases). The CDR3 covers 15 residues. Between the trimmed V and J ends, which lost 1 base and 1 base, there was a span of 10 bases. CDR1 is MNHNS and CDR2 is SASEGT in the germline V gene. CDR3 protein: CASSEDRAPNTEAFF. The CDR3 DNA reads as TGTGCCAGCAGTGAAGACAGGGCGCCGAACACTGAAGCTTTCTTT.

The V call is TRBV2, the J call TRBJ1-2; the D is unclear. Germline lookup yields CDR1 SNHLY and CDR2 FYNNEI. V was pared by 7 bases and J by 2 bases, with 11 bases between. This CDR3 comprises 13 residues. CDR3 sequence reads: CASTARGNYGYTF. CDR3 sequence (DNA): TGTGCCAGCACAGCTAGAGGGAACTATGGCTACACCTTC.

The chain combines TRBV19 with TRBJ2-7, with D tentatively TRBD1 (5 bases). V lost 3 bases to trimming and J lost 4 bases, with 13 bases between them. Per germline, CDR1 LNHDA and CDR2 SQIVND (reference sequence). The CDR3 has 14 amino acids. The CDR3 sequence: CASSMNQRQYEQYF. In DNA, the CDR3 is TGTGCCAGTAGTATGAACCAGCGACAGTACGAGCAGTACTTC.

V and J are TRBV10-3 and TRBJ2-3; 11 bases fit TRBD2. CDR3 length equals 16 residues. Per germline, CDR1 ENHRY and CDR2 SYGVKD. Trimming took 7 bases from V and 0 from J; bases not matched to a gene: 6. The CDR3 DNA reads TGTGCCATCACCCCACTAGCGGGGGCCAGCACAGATACGCAGTATTTT. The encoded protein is CAITPLAGASTDTQYF.

CDR3 coding DNA: TGTGCCAGTGGGCAATCGGGGGGGCACACCGGGGAGCTGTTTTTT. Protein: CASGQSGGHTGELFF. The rearrangement links TRBV19 to TRBJ2-2, with TRBD2 matching over 8 bases. This CDR3 is 15 amino acids long. Germline loops: CDR1 LNHDA, CDR2 SQIVND (reference sequence). V was pared by 8 bases and J by 3 bases, with 8 bases of the junction left unmatched.

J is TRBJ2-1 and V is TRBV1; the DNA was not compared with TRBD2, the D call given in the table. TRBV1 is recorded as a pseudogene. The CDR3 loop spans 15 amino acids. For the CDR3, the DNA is TGCACCAGCAGCCACCCCCGGGCTAGCGGGCATGAGCAGTTCTTC. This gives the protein CTSSHPRASGHEQFF.

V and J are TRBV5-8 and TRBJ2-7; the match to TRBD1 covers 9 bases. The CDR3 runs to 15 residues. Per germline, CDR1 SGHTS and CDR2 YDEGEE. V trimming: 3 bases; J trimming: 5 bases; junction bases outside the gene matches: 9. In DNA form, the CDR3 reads TGTGCCAGCAGCTCACCGGGACAGGGAGGTGACGAGCAGTACTTC. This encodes CASSSPGQGGDEQYF.

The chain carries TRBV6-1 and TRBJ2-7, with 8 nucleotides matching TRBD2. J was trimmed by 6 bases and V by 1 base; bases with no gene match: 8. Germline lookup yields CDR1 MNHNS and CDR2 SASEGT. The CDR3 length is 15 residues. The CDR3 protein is CASSEGSGGLGEQYF. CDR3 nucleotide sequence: TGTGCCAGCAGTGAAGGCAGCGGGGGATTGGGCGAGCAGTACTTC.

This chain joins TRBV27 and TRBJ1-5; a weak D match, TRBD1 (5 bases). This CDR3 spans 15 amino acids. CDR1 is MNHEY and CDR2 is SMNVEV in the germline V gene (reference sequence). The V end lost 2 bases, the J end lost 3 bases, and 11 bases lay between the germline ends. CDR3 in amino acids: CASSLQRGVNQPQHF. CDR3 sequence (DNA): TGTGCCAGCAGTTTACAACGGGGGGTCAATCAGCCCCAGCATTTT.

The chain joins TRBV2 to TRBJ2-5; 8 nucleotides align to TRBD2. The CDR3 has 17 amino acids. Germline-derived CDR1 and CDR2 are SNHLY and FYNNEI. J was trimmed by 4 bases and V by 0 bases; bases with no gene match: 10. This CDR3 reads CASSEAGGAFLGETQYF. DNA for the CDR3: TGTGCCAGCAGTGAAGCCGGGGGGGCTTTTCTCGGAGAGACCCAGTACTTC.

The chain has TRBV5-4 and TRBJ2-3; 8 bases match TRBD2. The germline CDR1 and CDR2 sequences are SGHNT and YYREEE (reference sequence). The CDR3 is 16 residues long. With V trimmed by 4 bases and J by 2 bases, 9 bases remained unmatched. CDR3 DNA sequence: TGTGCCAGCAGCCCTCAGCGGGGGTATAACACAGATACGCAGTATTTT. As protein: CASSPQRGYNTDTQYF.

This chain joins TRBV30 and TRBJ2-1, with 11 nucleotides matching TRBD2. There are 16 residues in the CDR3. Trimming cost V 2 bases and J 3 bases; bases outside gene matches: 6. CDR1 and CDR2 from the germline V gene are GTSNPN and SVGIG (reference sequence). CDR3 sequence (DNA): TGTGCCTGGAGTTTTAGCGGGGGGGCGTTCTACAATGAGCAGTTCTTC. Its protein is CAWSFSGGAFYNEQFF.

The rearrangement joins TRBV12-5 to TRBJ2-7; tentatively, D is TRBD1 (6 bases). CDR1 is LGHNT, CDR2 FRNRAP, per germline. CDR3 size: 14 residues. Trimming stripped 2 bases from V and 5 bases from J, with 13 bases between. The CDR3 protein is CASGLNRVGDEQYF. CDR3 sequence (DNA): TGTGCTAGTGGTTTGAACAGGGTGGGAGACGAGCAGTACTTC.